The clone carrying this T cell receptor (beta chain) appeared many times. Its antigen remains unknown. Arm-PCR of CDR3 regions with iRepertoire HTBI primers generated TCR beta libraries. Via MiXCR, TCRdb re-called the multiplex PCR reads, giving one row per CDR3 protein. The sample has about 400,000 distinct CDR3 sequences, 15% to 18% seen once; the top ten hold 22%. The sample belongs to a study of regulatory T cells in long-lasting Graves disease. General observations from the study: Between persistent patients, a few thousand public clonotypes were shared, exceeding the approximately 940 shared between new patients.

Time point reported: newly diagnosed GD, antithyroid drugs for less than 3 months. After RNA was extracted from PBMCs, the TCR library was made from it. Diagnosing Graves' disease relied on the American Thyroid Association guidelines. Peripheral blood, 7 to 10 milliliters per patient, was collected in EDTA tubes. The input for sequencing was peripheral blood mononuclear cells (PBMCs), taken at new diagnosis, from a patient treated with antithyroid drugs. The clonotype comes from a female donor with Graves disease.

The CDR3 here is CASNGETYEQYF. CDR3 nucleotides: TGTGCCAGCAACGGGGAAACCTACGAGCAGTACTTC. This chain joins TRBV2 and TRBJ2-7; D perhaps matches TRBD2 (5 bases). CDR3 length equals 12 residues. Trimming pared 7 bases from V and 2 bases from J, leaving 9 bases between. CDR1 is SNHLY, CDR2 FYNNEI, per germline.